The rows below give T cell receptor beta chains drawn from one sample of a study of T-cell memory formation after mild COVID-19. TCRdb recomputed calls from the 5' RACE reads with MiXCR, one row per CDR3 protein. The table shows roughly 500,000 distinct CDR3 sequences, with 20% occurring only once. Sequencing used PBMCs or a T cell subset sorted from them (not recorded which). These receptor sequences come from an adult woman who had mild COVID-19 (a few samples of this study predate the infection). Cell type and time point are not known. Each CDR3 is given with its conserved first and last residue. D genes are given only for firm matches. The size of a clone is reported for some rows only, either as once, few or many, or as a class for expanded clones.

TRBD1	TRBV4-1	TRBJ1-5	NA	TGCGCCAGCAGCCAACTGACAGGGCCGGGGCAGCCCCAGCATTTT	CASSQLTGPGQPQHF
NA	TRBV2	TRBJ2-7	many	TGTGCCAGCAGTGAAGGCTCCTACGAGCAGTACTTC	CASSEGSYEQYF
TRBD1	TRBV5-1	TRBJ2-7	NA	TGCGCCAGCAGCCTTGGGGACAGGGGGACCTACGAGCAGTACTTC	CASSLGDRGTYEQYF
TRBD1	TRBV3-1	TRBJ2-4	NA	TGTGCCAGCAGTCATACCGGGACAGGGGTCAATAGGTACTTC	CASSHTGTGVNRYF
NA	TRBV24-1	TRBJ2-4	NA	TGTGCCACCAGTGATCCTGGACTTCCTGGGCTTCAGTACTTC	CATSDPGLPGLQYF
TRBD1	TRBV7-9	TRBJ2-7	NA	TGTGCCAGCAGTTCCCTTTGGGACAGGGGTTACGAGCAGTACTTC	CASSSLWDRGYEQYF
TRBD1	TRBV6-2/TRBV6-3	TRBJ1-2	NA	TGTGCCACCGTCCCCGGGACAGGGAGCTACACCTTC	CATVPGTGSYTF
TRBD1	TRBV24-1	TRBJ2-2	many	TGTGCCACCAGTGATCCTGGGACAGGGGCTAACACCGGGGAGCTGTTTTTT	CATSDPGTGANTGELFF
NA	TRBV5-1	TRBJ1-1	few	TGCGCCAGCAGCTTGGCCCTAGGGACCCTGGAAGCTTTCTTT	CASSLALGTLEAFF
NA	TRBV5-5	TRBJ1-1	NA	TGTGCCAGCAGCCACGACCTCCCGGGAACCCGGGATCGGGAAGCTTTCTTT	CASSHDLPGTRDREAFF
NA	TRBV4-2	TRBJ2-3	few	TGTGCCAGCAGCCAAGATCCCCACGGGAGTAGGGCAGATACGCAGTATTTT	CASSQDPHGSRADTQYF
TRBD2	TRBV20-1	TRBJ2-1	few	TGCAGTGCTAGAGGAGGGACTAGAGACTCCAATGAGCAGTTCTTC	CSARGGTRDSNEQFF
NA	TRBV20-1	TRBJ2-2	NA	TGCAGTGCTAGAAGGGAGAACGCGAACACCGGGGAGCTGTTTTTT	CSARRENANTGELFF
NA	TRBV6-2/TRBV6-3	TRBJ2-4	few	TGTGCCAGCAAGAATCCCGGGCTAGCTGGATCGGCCATTCAGTACTTC	CASKNPGLAGSAIQYF
TRBD1	TRBV25-1	TRBJ1-1	many	TGTGCCAGCAGTGAATATCGGCTGACAGGGTTCCCTGAAGCTTTCTTT	CASSEYRLTGFPEAFF
NA	TRBV30	TRBJ1-1	NA	TGTGCCTGGAGTGTACTGGGTTACACTGAAGCTTTCTTT	CAWSVLGYTEAFF
NA	TRBV3-1	TRBJ2-5	few	TGTGCCAGCAGCCCATCTTTCGAAGAGACCCAGTACTTC	CASSPSFEETQYF
NA	TRBV7-9	TRBJ2-7	NA	TGTGCCAGCAGCCCGGACAGCGGGGCCTACGAGCAGTACTTC	CASSPDSGAYEQYF
TRBD1	TRBV20-1	TRBJ2-2	NA	TGCAGTGCTAGAGATCGGGTACGGACAGGGGCCACCGGGGAGCTGTTTTTT	CSARDRVRTGATGELFF
NA	TRBV19	TRBJ1-1	NA	TGTGCCACTCGGTTGGTTATTAACACTGAAGCTTTCTTT	CATRLVINTEAFF
NA	TRBV25-1	TRBJ1-2	NA	TGTGCCAGCAGTGATCAAACGGGCCTCCCGGGCTACACCTTC	CASSDQTGLPGYTF
NA	TRBV3-1	TRBJ2-7	once	TGTGCCAGCAGCCAAGAACCCGCTGACAGCTCCTACGAGCAGTACTTC	CASSQEPADSSYEQYF
TRBD1	TRBV19	TRBJ1-2	few	TGTGCCAGTAGTTCCCCCGGGACAGCACGCTATGGCTACACCTTC	CASSSPGTARYGYTF
TRBD2	TRBV12-3/TRBV12-4	TRBJ2-1	NA	TGTGCCAGCGGGGCGGGAGGGACATTTTCCTCCTACAATGAGCAGTTCTTC	CASGAGGTFSSYNEQFF
TRBD2	TRBV3-1	TRBJ2-7	few	TGTGCCAGCAGCCAAGATCGTAGCGGGAGATACTACGAGCAGTACTTC	CASSQDRSGRYYEQYF
NA	TRBV19	TRBJ2-2	NA	TGTGCCAGTAGCGGGACACCGACCGGGGAGCTGTTTTTT	CASSGTPTGELFF
NA	TRBV12-3/TRBV12-4	TRBJ1-4	NA	TGTGCCAGCAGTTTAAGGGGAATTAGGGAAAAACTGTTTTTT	CASSLRGIREKLFF
TRBD2	TRBV9	TRBJ2-5	NA	TGTGCCAGCAGCGGGTGGACTAGCGGGAAAGAGACCCAGTACTTC	CASSGWTSGKETQYF
NA	TRBV7-9	TRBJ2-1	NA	TGTGCCAGCAGCTTGTCTACTAGCCACAATGAGCAGTTCTTC	CASSLSTSHNEQFF
NA	TRBV19	TRBJ2-7	NA	TGTGCCAGTAGTATAGTCCCGTACGAGCAGTACTTC	CASSIVPYEQYF
TRBD1	TRBV5-1	TRBJ2-1	few	TGCGCCAGCAGCAGAGGACAGGGGGTGAATGAGCAGTTCTTC	CASSRGQGVNEQFF
NA	TRBV27	TRBJ2-7	NA	TGTGCCAGCAGTACCCCGGGCCTTGGCCGCGACGAGCAGTACTTC	CASSTPGLGRDEQYF
NA	TRBV19	TRBJ2-1	NA	TGTGCCAGTAGTAGGGGGGCGGGTAATGAGCAGTTCTTC	CASSRGAGNEQFF
NA	TRBV12-3/TRBV12-4	TRBJ2-3	few	TGTGCCAGCAGTTTTGAGGGGGTGTCGCGCACAGATACGCAGTATTTT	CASSFEGVSRTDTQYF
NA	TRBV7-3	TRBJ2-6	few	TGTGCCAGCAGCCCCGGACGGAACAACGTCCTGACTTTC	CASSPGRNNVLTF